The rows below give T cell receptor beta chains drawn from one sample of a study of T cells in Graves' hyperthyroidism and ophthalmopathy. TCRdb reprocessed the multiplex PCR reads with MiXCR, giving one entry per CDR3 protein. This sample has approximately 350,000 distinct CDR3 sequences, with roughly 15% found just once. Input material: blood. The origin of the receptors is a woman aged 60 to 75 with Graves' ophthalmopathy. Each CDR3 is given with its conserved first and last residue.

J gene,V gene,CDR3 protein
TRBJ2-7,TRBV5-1,CASSLGRVAYEQYF
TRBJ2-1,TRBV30,CAWDGSGSSYNEQFF
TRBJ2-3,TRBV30,CACLAGHTDTQYF
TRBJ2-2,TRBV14,CASSQANTGELFF
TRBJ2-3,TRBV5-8,CASSSAGRVADTQYF
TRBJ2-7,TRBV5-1,CASSLASGGQGYEQYF
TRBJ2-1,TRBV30,CAWMGGSSGRNVLSYNEQFF
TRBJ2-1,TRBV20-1,CSARDPYPGRAGGEQFF
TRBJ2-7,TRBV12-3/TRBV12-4,CASSRTYAYEQYF
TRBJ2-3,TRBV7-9,CASSKAGATDTQYF
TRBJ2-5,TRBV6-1,CASSWNRREETQYF
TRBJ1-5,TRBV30,CACSQRNQPQHF
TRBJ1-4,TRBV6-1,CASSRDPGSEKLFF
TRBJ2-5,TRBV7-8,CASSSFETQYF
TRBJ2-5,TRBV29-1,CSGGGGQGEVRETQYF
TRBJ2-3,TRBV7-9,CASSSSLGQGSTDTQYF
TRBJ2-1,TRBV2,CASSELVNNEQFF
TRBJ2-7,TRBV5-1,CASSFEAATQYEQYF
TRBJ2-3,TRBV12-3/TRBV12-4,CASSFAGSTDTQYF
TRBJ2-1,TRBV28,CASSLLASSYNEQFF
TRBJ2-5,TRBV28,CASSPPGRQETQYF
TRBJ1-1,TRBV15,CATSRDEWTGMNTEAFF
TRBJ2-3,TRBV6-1,CASSSTAPRTQYF
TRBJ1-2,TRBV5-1,CASSLVFRYGQSYGYTF
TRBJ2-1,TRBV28,CASSPTGTTNYNEQFF
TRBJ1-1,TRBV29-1,CSDDSMNTEAFF